The present T cell receptor beta chain was sequenced within a study of cytomegalovirus exposure and HLA in healthy donors. Study findings and constraints: With later analysis, a missense DCLRE1C variant became linked to TCR beta V- and J-gene trimming. A later analysis found TCR association rates differed by HLA locus, highest for DRB1 and lowest for HLA-C.

The PCR was carried out with 60 Vbeta primers and 13 Jbeta primers. The protocol was immunoSEQ multiplex PCR, while the TCRdb copy is restricted to in-frame clones and leaves out a portion. The table records a few hundred thousand clones, 70% to 90% of them present only once. The CDR3 extends over 14 amino acids. After removal of 4 bases from V and 7 bases from J, the junction contained 9 bases not matched to a gene. Germline V gives CDR1 SGHRS, CDR2 YFSETQ. In the case of this clone: Its target is unknown.

Material: PBMCs. The source of this sequence is a woman under 30 in good health and CMV-seronegative. The V and J genes are TRBV5-1 and TRBJ1-2, with 8 bases matching TRBD1. CDR3 in DNA: TGCGCCAGCAGCAAGGACAGGGTAGGTGTTGGCTACACCTTC. Translating it yields CASSKDRVGVGYTF.